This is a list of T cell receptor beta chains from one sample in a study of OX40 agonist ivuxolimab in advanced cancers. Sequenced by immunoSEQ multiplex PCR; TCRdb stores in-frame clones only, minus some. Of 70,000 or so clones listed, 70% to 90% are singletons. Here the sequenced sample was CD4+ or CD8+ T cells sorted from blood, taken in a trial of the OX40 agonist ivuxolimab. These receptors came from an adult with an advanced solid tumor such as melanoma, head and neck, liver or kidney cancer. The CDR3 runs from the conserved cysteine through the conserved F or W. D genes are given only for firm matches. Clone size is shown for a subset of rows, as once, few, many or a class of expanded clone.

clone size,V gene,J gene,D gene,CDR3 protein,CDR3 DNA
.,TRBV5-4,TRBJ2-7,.,CASSLGFGGDSNIGTYEQYF,TGTGCCAGCAGCTTAGGGTTCGGGGGGGACAGCAATATTGGGACCTACGAGCAGTACTTC
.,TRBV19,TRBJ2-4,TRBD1,CASHRGGQGAKNIQYF,TGTGCCAGCCATAGGGGGGGACAGGGGGCCAAAAACATTCAGTACTTC
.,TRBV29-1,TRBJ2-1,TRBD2,CSVERESSYNEQFF,TGCAGCGTAGAGCGGGAGAGCTCCTACAATGAGCAGTTCTTC
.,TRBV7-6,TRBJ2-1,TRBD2,CASSLGLAGGSYNEQFF,TGTGCCAGCAGCTTGGGACTAGCGGGAGGGTCCTACAATGAGCAGTTCTTC
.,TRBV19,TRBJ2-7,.,CASSMGQGIVPYEQYF,TGTGCCAGTAGTATGGGGCAGGGAATAGTCCCCTACGAGCAGTACTTC
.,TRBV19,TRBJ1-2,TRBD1,CASSAGGDYGYTF,TGTGCCAGTAGTGCAGGGGGAGACTATGGCTACACCTTC
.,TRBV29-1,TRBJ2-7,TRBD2,CSGREGLYEQYF,TGCAGCGGACGGGAGGGCCTCTACGAGCAGTACTTC
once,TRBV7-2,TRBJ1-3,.,CASSLTGFSSGNTIYF,TGTGCCAGCAGCTTAACGGGTTTCAGCTCTGGAAACACCATATATTTT
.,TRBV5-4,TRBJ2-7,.,CASSRNSYEQYF,TGTGCCAGCAGCAGGAACTCCTACGAGCAGTACTTC
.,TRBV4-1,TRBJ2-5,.,CASSQGGPQETQYF,TGCGCCAGCAGCCAAGGGGGCCCTCAAGAGACCCAGTACTTC
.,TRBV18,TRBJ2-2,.,CASSPPRPGKTGELFF,TGTGCCAGCTCACCACCTCGGCCGGGAAAAACCGGGGAGCTGTTTTTT
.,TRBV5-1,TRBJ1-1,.,CASSLNRLEAFF,TGCGCCAGCAGCTTGAACAGGCTTGAAGCTTTCTTT
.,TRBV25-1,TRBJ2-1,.,CASSDPRQGGTYNEQFF,TGTGCCAGCAGTGATCCCCGACAGGGAGGGACCTACAATGAGCAGTTCTTC
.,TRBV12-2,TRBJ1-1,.,CASRSGVEAFF,TGTGCAAGTCGCTCCGGAGTAGAAGCTTTCTTT
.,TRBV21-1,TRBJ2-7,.,CASSRRYEQYF,TGTGCCAGCAGCAGGCGCTACGAGCAGTACTTC
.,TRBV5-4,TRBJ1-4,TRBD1,CASSLYRDSPNEKLFF,TGTGCCAGCAGCCTATACCGGGACAGTCCTAATGAAAAACTGTTTTTT
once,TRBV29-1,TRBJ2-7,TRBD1,CSVESTGTGIAEQYF,TGCAGCGTTGAAAGCACCGGGACAGGGATCGCCGAGCAGTACTTC
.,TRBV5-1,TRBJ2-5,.,CASSLAWGARETQYF,TGCGCCAGCAGCTTGGCGTGGGGGGCTCGGGAGACCCAGTACTTC
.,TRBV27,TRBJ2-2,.,CASSFGRWGELFF,TGTGCCAGCAGTTTCGGGCGGTGGGGGGAGCTGTTTTTT
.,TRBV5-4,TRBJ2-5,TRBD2,CASSPAGVETQYF,TGTGCCAGCAGCCCAGCGGGAGTTGAGACCCAGTACTTC
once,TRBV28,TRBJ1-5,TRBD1,CASRPGTGVVGPQHF,TGTGCCAGCAGGCCCGGGACAGGGGTGGTGGGACCCCAGCATTTT
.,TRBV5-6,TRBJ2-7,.,CASSVIGQGTYEQYF,TGTGCCAGCAGCGTCATTGGGCAGGGAACCTACGAGCAGTACTTC
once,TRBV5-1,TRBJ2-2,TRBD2,CASSLVGLTNGELFF,TGCGCCAGCAGCTTGGTGGGACTAACTAACGGGGAGCTGTTTTTT
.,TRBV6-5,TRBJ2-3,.,CASSLGDTQYF,TGTGCCAGCAGTTTAGGAGATACGCAGTATTTT
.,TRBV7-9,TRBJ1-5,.,CASSLDTGSGNQPQHF,TGTGCCAGCAGCTTAGATACGGGGTCGGGCAATCAGCCCCAGCATTTT
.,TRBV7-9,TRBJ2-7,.,CASSLMSSYEQYF,TGTGCCAGCAGCCTAATGAGCTCCTACGAGCAGTACTTC
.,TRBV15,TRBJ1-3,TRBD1,CATSRITGDGNTIYF,TGTGCCACCAGCAGAATTACAGGGGATGGAAACACCATATATTTT
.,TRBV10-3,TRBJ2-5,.,CAISESAGQETQYF,TGTGCCATCAGTGAGTCGGCAGGGCAAGAGACCCAGTACTTC
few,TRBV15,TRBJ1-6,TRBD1,CATSSPPGQVNSPLHF,TGTGCCACCAGCAGCCCTCCGGGACAGGTTAATTCACCCCTCCACTTT
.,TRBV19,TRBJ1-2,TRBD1,CATSGGTGGASYGYTF,TGTGCCACCTCAGGGGGGACAGGGGGCGCCAGCTATGGCTACACCTTC
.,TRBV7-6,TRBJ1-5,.,CASSLVYGSQPQHF,TGTGCCAGCAGCTTGGTATACGGGAGTCAGCCCCAGCATTTT
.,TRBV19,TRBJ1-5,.,CASMESPYSNQPQHF,TGTGCCAGTATGGAGTCCCCATATAGCAATCAGCCCCAGCATTTT
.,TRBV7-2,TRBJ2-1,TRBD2,CASSLRTSGNEQFF,TGTGCCAGCAGCTTGCGGACTAGCGGGAATGAGCAGTTCTTC
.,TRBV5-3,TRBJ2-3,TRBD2,CARKDAEGTSGTLSTDTQYF,TGTGCCAGAAAAGATGCTGAAGGGACTAGCGGTACCCTTAGCACAGATACGCAGTATTTT
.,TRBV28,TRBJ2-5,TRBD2,CATLAGEGETQYF,TGTGCCACTCTAGCGGGAGAAGGTGAGACCCAGTACTTC
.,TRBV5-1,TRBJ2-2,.,CASSLIDPQAGELFF,TGCGCCAGCAGCTTGATCGACCCCCAGGCCGGGGAGCTGTTTTTT
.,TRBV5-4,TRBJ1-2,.,CASRDSNINYGYTF,TGTGCCAGCAGGGACAGTAATATTAACTATGGCTACACCTTC
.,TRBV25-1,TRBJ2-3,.,CASSEFAGAGDTQYF,TGTGCCAGCAGTGAATTTGCAGGGGCGGGAGATACGCAGTATTTT
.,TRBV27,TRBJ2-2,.,CASSFGGLRITGELFF,TGTGCCAGCAGTTTCGGGGGATTGAGGATCACCGGGGAGCTGTTTTTT
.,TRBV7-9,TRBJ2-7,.,CASSLMTDYEQYF,TGTGCCAGCAGTCTAATGACAGATTACGAGCAGTACTTC
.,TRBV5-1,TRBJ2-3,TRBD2,CASSLGLAAASDTQYF,TGCGCCAGCAGCTTGGGACTAGCGGCTGCATCGGATACGCAGTATTTT
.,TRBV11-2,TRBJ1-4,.,CASSFQGEKLFF,TGTGCCAGCAGCTTTCAAGGTGAAAAACTGTTTTTT
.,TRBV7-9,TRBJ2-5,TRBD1,CASSLYSGQARETQYF,TGTGCCAGCAGCTTATATTCAGGACAGGCTCGAGAGACCCAGTACTTC
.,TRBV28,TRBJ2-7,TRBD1,CASSFAPGQGARSSYEQYF,TGTGCCAGCAGTTTCGCTCCCGGGCAGGGGGCGCGGTCCTCCTACGAGCAGTACTTC
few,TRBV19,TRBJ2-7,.,CASKVPGTYEQYF,TGTGCCAGTAAGGTCCCAGGGACGTACGAGCAGTACTTC
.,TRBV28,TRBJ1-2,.,CASSFRRAGTNYGYTF,TGTGCCAGCAGTTTCAGGCGGGCCGGGACGAACTATGGCTACACCTTC
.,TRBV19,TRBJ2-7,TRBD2,CASSMGTSVVYEQYF,TGTGCCAGTAGTATGGGTACTAGCGTGGTCTACGAGCAGTACTTC
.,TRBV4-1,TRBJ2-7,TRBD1,CASSQASGTGTYEQYF,TGCGCCAGCAGCCAAGCCTCCGGGACAGGGACCTACGAGCAGTACTTC
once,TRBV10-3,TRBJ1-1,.,CAISHRDPAEAFF,TGTGCCATCTCACATAGGGACCCTGCTGAAGCTTTCTTT
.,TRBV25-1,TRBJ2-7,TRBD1,CASSKGQGGAYEQYF,TGTGCCAGCAGTAAGGGACAGGGTGGCGCCTACGAGCAGTACTTC
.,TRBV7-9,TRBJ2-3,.,CASSSLRSEGTDTQYF,TGTGCCAGCAGCTCTTTACGCAGCGAGGGCACAGATACGCAGTATTTT
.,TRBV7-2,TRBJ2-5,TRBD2,CASSAQTSGRETQYF,TGTGCCAGCAGCGCCCAGACTAGCGGGCGGGAGACCCAGTACTTC
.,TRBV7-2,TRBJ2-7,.,CASSLGGGIVYEQYF,TGTGCCAGCAGCTTAGGGGGCGGGATAGTCTACGAGCAGTACTTC
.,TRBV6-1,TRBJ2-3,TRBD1,CASSGDRGYSDTQYF,TGTGCCAGCAGTGGGGACAGGGGGTATTCAGATACGCAGTATTTT
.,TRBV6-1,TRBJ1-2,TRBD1,CASSPGQDSSYGYTF,TGTGCCAGCAGCCCGGGACAGGATTCCTCCTATGGCTACACCTTC
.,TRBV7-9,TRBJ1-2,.,CASSLGRYGYTF,TGTGCCAGCAGCTTGGGCCGGTATGGCTACACCTTC
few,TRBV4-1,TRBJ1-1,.,CASSQTPRANTEAFF,TGCGCCAGCAGCCAGACTCCTCGGGCGAACACTGAAGCTTTCTTT
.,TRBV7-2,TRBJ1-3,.,CASSLNGGSGNTIYF,TGTGCCAGCAGCTTGAACGGGGGCTCTGGAAACACCATATATTTT
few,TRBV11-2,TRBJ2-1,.,CASSLDGLAGDSSYNEQFF,TGTGCCAGCAGCTTAGATGGGCTAGCTGGCGACAGCTCCTACAATGAGCAGTTCTTC
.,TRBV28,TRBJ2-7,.,CASTWGPASYEQYF,TGTGCCAGCACCTGGGGGCCTGCCTCCTACGAGCAGTACTTC